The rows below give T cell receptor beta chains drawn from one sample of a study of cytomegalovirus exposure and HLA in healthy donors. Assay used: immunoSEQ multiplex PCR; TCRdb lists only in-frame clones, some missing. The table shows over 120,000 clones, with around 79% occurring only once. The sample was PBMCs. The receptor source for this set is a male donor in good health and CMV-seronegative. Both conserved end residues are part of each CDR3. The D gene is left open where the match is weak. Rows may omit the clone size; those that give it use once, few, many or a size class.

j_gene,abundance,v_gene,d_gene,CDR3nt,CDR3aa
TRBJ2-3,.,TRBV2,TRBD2,TGTGCCAGCAGATCAGGGAGGGGTTACACAGATACGCAGTATTTT,CASRSGRGYTDTQYF
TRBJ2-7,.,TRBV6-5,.,TGTGCCAGCAGTTACTTCTCAGGATCCTACGAGCAGTACTTC,CASSYFSGSYEQYF
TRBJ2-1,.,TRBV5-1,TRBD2,TGCGCCAGCAGCCCCGGAAGCGGGGGCTACAATGAGCAGTTCTTC,CASSPGSGGYNEQFF
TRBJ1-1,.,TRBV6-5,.,TGTGCCAGCAGAGAAAACAGGGTGACTGAAGCTTTCTTT,CASRENRVTEAFF
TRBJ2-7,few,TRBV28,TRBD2,TGTGCCAGCACCGCCCTAGCGGGGACTAACTACGAGCAGTACTTC,CASTALAGTNYEQYF
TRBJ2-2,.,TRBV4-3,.,TGCGCCAGCAGCCCCAGGGGGGTGAACACCGGGGAGCTGTTTTTT,CASSPRGVNTGELFF
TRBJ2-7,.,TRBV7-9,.,TGTGCCAGCACCGCGGGTCCACCGGACGAGCAGTACTTC,CASTAGPPDEQYF
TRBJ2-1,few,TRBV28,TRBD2,TGTGCCAGCAGTTCCAGGGGACTAGTTGGGAATGAGCAGTTCTTC,CASSSRGLVGNEQFF
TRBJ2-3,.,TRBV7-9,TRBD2,TGTTCCAGCAGCAAACAGCTTACTAGCGGCCTAAGCACAGATACGCAGTATTTT,CSSSKQLTSGLSTDTQYF
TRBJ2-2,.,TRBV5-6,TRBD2,TGTGCCAGCAGCCCTACCGGGACTAGGAACGGGGAGCTGTTTTTT,CASSPTGTRNGELFF
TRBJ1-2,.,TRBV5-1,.,TGTGCCAGCAGCTCATGGTCAGTAAGCTATGGCTACACCTTC,CASSSWSVSYGYTF
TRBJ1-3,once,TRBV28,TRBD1,TGTGCCAGCAGCCCTCCGGGACAGGGGTTTGGAAACACCATATATTTT,CASSPPGQGFGNTIYF
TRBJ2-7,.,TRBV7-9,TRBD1,TGTGCCAGCAGCGCTCAGGACAGGGGGGCCTACGAGCAGTACTTC,CASSAQDRGAYEQYF
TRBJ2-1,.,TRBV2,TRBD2,TGTGCCAGCAGAAAAACGACTAGCGGGAGTGGGAATGAGCAGTTCTTC,CASRKTTSGSGNEQFF
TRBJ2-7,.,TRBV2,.,TGTGCCAGCAGTCTGAGGGCGGCAGTCGAGCAGCACTTC,CASSLRAAVEQHF
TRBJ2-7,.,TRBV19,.,TGTGCCTCCCAGGGGAGAACCTACGAGCAGTACTTC,CASQGRTYEQYF
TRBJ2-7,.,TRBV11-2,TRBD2,TGTGCCAGCAGCTTGTTTCTAGCGGGGGGGAATGAGCAGTACTTC,CASSLFLAGGNEQYF
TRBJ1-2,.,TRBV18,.,TGTGCCAGCTCACCAAAGGGGCTAGGGGGCTACACCTTC,CASSPKGLGGYTF
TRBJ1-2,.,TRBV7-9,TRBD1,TGTGCCAGCAGCAGGCGCGGACAGGGGGCTGTCGGCTACACCTTC,CASSRRGQGAVGYTF
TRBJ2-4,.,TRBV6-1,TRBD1,TGTGCCAGCAACGACAGGGGGCTTTTAGACATTCAGTACTTC,CASNDRGLLDIQYF
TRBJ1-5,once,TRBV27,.,TGTGCCAGCATCATGAGGCCACAGACGAACGGGGGTCAGCCCCAGCATTTT,CASIMRPQTNGGQPQHF
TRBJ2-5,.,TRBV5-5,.,TGTGCCAGCAGCTTCGGGGCCGGGGGGCCAAGGGAGACCCAGTACTTC,CASSFGAGGPRETQYF
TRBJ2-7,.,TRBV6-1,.,TGTGCCAGCAGTGAAGTTACGTCGGGAGTAGACGAGCAGTACTTC,CASSEVTSGVDEQYF
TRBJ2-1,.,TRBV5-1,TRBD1,TGCGCCAGCAGCTGGGGGACAGGGCCTAGCGATGAGCAGTTCTTC,CASSWGTGPSDEQFF
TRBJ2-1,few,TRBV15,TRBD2,TGTGCCACCAGCGGGACTAGCTCTGAGCAGTTCTTC,CATSGTSSEQFF
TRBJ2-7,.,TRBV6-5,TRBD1,TGTGCCAGCAGTTACTCAAGGGACAGGGGATACGAGCAGTACTTC,CASSYSRDRGYEQYF
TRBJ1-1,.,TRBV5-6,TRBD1,TGTGCCAGCAGCTCATTATCTAACAGGGGAAGGAACACTGAAGCTTTCTTT,CASSSLSNRGRNTEAFF
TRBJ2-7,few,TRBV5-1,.,TGCGCCAGCAGCTTGGCCGGGCGTGGGAGCGAGCAGTACTTC,CASSLAGRGSEQYF
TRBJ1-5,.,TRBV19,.,TGTGCCAGTAGTATAGATAGGGGCAGGGCGGTCAGTAATCAGCCCCAGCATTTT,CASSIDRGRAVSNQPQHF